The 27 T cell receptor beta chains reported below all come from one sample, sequenced in a study of T cell repertoires in cytomegalovirus infection. MiXCR, applied by TCRdb to the reads, yields one record per CDR3 protein. The repertoire holds about 260,000 distinct CDR3 sequences, with roughly 15% as singletons. The sample comprised PBMCs. The receptors derive from a human donor in good health (CMV status not recorded). Some clones in this sample may be carry-over from other donors' samples.

The rearrangement joins TRBV20-1 to TRBJ2-3; D call uncertain. The CDR3 length is 12 residues. Trimming cost V 7 bases and J 0 bases, with 8 bases left between them. Looked up from germline, CDR1 is DFQATT and CDR2 is SNEGSKA (reference sequence). This chain's CDR3 is CSGVPSTDTQYF. CDR3 bases: TGCAGTGGTGTTCCAAGCACAGATACGCAGTATTTT.

The chain has TRBV4-3 and TRBJ2-1; D is perhaps TRBD2 (6 bases). The CDR3 sequence is 13 residues long. Germline-derived CDR1 and CDR2 are LGHNA and YSLEER. The V end was cut by 2 bases, the J end by 15 bases, with 17 bases between. The CDR3 region is CASSQLAISKRFF. DNA of the CDR3: TGCGCCAGCAGCCAACTAGCGATATCAAAACGGTTCTTC.

As for this clonotype: One junction end disagrees with the germline gene, perhaps due to a read error. The chain is built from TRBV28 and TRBJ1-1; D not certain. Germline CDR1 and CDR2: MDHEN and SYDVKM. The CDR3 consists of 13 residues. The CDR3 region is CSSSLETYTEAFF. In DNA, the CDR3 is TGTTCCAGCAGCCTAGAGACCTACACTGAAGCTTTCTTT.

This clonotype turned up a few times. This rearrangement joins TRBV3-1 to TRBJ1-2, with no clear D. Germline CDR1 and CDR2: LGHDT and YNNKEL (reference sequence). V lost 5 bases and J 8 bases, leaving 12 bases between the germline ends. The CDR3 is made up of 12 amino acids. The CDR3 DNA reads TGTGCCAGCAGCGAGGGCAATCGAGGCTACACCTTC. As protein: CASSEGNRGYTF.

The chain recombines TRBV5-1 with TRBJ2-2; D remains ambiguous. CDR3 length equals 15 residues. Trimming took off 0 bases at V and 7 bases at J, with 13 bases between the two ends. The germline V gene has CDR1 SGHRS and CDR2 YFSETQ. The CDR3 DNA reads TGCGCCAGCAGCTTGGAAGGCTACCCCATCGGGGAGCTGTTTTTT. This gives the protein CASSLEGYPIGELFF.

The table lists this clonotype with many counts. The V and J genes are TRBV7-3 and TRBJ1-1; 8 bases fit TRBD1. Germline values: CDR1 SGHTA, CDR2 FQGTGA. The CDR3 loop spans 14 amino acids. V trimming: 5 bases; J trimming: 1 base; junction bases outside the gene matches: 3. CDR3 in DNA: TGTGCCAGCAGCCCTACAGGGGGGAACACTGAAGCTTTCTTT. Its translation is CASSPTGGNTEAFF.

This clonotype was detected ten times or more. The CDR3 nucleotides read TGTGCCAGCAGCCCCCGGGGGGGGAGCACAGATACGCAGTATTTT. Translation gives CASSPRGGSTDTQYF. The rearrangement uses TRBV7-6 and TRBJ2-3; 8 bases agree with TRBD2. Germline assignment: CDR1 SGHVS and CDR2 FNYEAQ. Unmatched junction bases numbered 4, after V lost 5 bases and J lost 0 bases. This CDR3 is 15 amino acids long.

This clonotype has ten or more counts. The CDR3 is CASSLNRDQPQHF. CDR3 coding DNA: TGTGCCAGCAGCTTAAACAGAGATCAGCCCCAGCATTTT. This sequence joins TRBV7-9 and TRBJ1-5; D not certain. The CDR3 loop spans 13 amino acids. Germline V gene sequence: CDR1 SEHNR, CDR2 FQNEAQ (reference sequence). With 2 bases removed from V and 5 bases from J, the gap between germline ends came to 7 bases.

In this sample, this clonotype turned up many times. The chain combines TRBV7-3 with TRBJ2-6; D unclear. There are 17 residues in the CDR3. The ends were cut back, 1 base at V and 0 bases at J, with 10 bases in the middle. Germline V gene data show CDR1 as SGHTA and CDR2 as FQGTGA. The CDR3 coding sequence is TGTGCCAGCAGCTTAAACCCTTTTGGCTCTGGGGCCAACGTCCTGACTTTC. Its translation is CASSLNPFGSGANVLTF.

This clonotype was picked up many times. The chain couples TRBV7-6 to TRBJ1-2, with D possibly TRBD1 on 5 matching bases. Trimming left V 5 bases short and J 8 bases short, with 21 bases between. The CDR3 length is 15 residues. The germline V gene has CDR1 SGHVS and CDR2 FNYEAQ. Written as DNA, the CDR3 is TGTGCCAGCAGCCAGACGGGGCAGGGACTGGAGGGCTACACCTTC. This translates into CASSQTGQGLEGYTF.

There are a few counts of this clonotype. V and J are TRBV29-1 and TRBJ2-7; 9 bases line up with TRBD1. The CDR3 is made up of 12 amino acids. V was clipped by 6 bases and J by 2 bases; unmatched bases: 2. Germline CDR1 reads SQVTM; CDR2 reads ANQGSEA. CDR3 bases: TGCAGCGTCCGGACAGGGGCCTACGAGCAGTACTTC. Translation: CSVRTGAYEQYF.

This clonotype was seen repeatedly, ten times or more. The gene calls are TRBV28 and TRBJ2-6; no firm D call. The V gene lost 10 bases and the J gene lost 2 bases, with 6 bases spanning the gap. Germline loops: CDR1 MDHEN, CDR2 SYDVKM. The CDR3 is 12 amino acids. DNA of the CDR3: TGTGCCATCCATACTGGGGCCAACGTCCTGACTTTC. Translation: CAIHTGANVLTF. Full variable domain (remainder filled in from reference TRBV28 and TRBJ2-6): DVKVTQSSRYLVKRTGEKVFLECVQDMDHENMFWYRQDPGLGLRLIYFSYDVKMKEKGDIPEGYSVSREKKERFSLILESASTNQTSMYLCAIHTGANVLTFGAGSRLTVL.

This clonotype was counted between two and nine times. J is TRBJ1-2 and V is TRBV20-1; no clear D. The V end was cut by 6 bases, the J end by 0 bases, with 8 bases between. The germline gives CDR1 DFQATT, CDR2 SNEGSKA (reference sequence). The CDR3 runs 12 residues. CDR3 sequence: CSAARPNYGYTF. CDR3 sequence (DNA): TGCAGTGCCGCCCGCCCTAACTATGGCTACACCTTC.

This clonotype turned up a few times. The genes are TRBV20-1 and TRBJ1-1; the D gene is possibly TRBD1 (5 bases). This CDR3 contains 13 residues. Trimming removed 1 base at V and 1 base at J, with 7 bases between. CDR1 is DFQATT, CDR2 SNEGSKA, per germline (reference sequence). The CDR3 is CSARGDRNTEAFF. DNA of the CDR3: TGCAGTGCTAGAGGAGACAGGAACACTGAAGCTTTCTTT.

On this clonotype itself: A much larger clone differs by one base, so this may be a read error. The J gene is TRBJ2-3, the V gene TRBV4-1; 8 nucleotides agree with TRBD2. CDR1 and CDR2 from the germline V gene are MGHRA and YSYEKL. The CDR3 loop spans 15 amino acids. The CDR3 loop reads CACSRSPGLGDTQYF. In DNA, the CDR3 is TGCGCCTGCAGTCGTTCACCGGGACTAGGGGATACGCAGTATTTT.

Ten or more counts support this clonotype. V usage is TRBV11-2 and J usage is TRBJ2-3; D ambiguous. Germline loops: CDR1 SGHAT, CDR2 FQNNGV. The CDR3 is 16 residues long. Trimming left V 5 bases short and J 2 bases short, with 17 bases between. The chain's CDR3 is CASSPAGLLPTDTQYF. Here the CDR3 DNA reads TGTGCCAGCAGCCCGGCTGGTCTTTTACCCACAGATACGCAGTATTTT.

In this sample, this clonotype turned up once. The chain recombines TRBV20-1 with TRBJ1-1; unclear D gene. V lost 0 bases to trimming and J lost 4 bases, with 12 bases between them. There are 14 residues in the CDR3. The germline V gene encodes CDR1 DFQATT and CDR2 SNEGSKA (reference sequence). The CDR3 is CSARERIRGTEAFF. DNA for the CDR3: TGCAGTGCTAGAGAGAGGATCCGAGGCACTGAAGCTTTCTTT.

This clonotype was recorded at least ten times. V is TRBV7-9 and J is TRBJ2-7, with TRBD2 identical over 13 bases. The V gene end was trimmed by 1 base and the J gene end by 1 base; junction bases not matched to a gene: 4. The CDR3 has 17 residues. In germline, CDR1 is SEHNR, CDR2 FQNEAQ (reference sequence). DNA for the CDR3: TGTGCCAGCAGCTTAGTTATGGGACTAGCGGGATCCTACGAGCAGTACTTC. The encoded protein is CASSLVMGLAGSYEQYF.

This clonotype occurred a few times. The chain is built from TRBV9 and TRBJ1-1; D is undetermined. This CDR3 has 14 residues. Trimming took 2 bases from V and 1 from J, leaving 9 bases between them. CDR1 is SGDLS and CDR2 is YYNGEE in the germline V gene. CDR3 nucleotides: TGTGCCAGCAGCGTCGGACCCCGGAACACTGAAGCTTTCTTT. Protein: CASSVGPRNTEAFF.

This clonotype came up many times. This chain connects TRBV12-3 or TRBV12-4 to TRBJ2-5, with D unresolved. V lost 6 bases, J lost 4 bases, and 12 bases lay in between. This CDR3 comprises 13 residues. CDR3 sequence (DNA): TGTGCCAGCAGCTCCAGCGTTACAGAGACCCAGTACTTC. Encoded protein: CASSSSVTETQYF.

This clonotype was recorded a few times. The gene calls are TRBV2 and TRBJ1-1; 7 nucleotides line up with TRBD1. With 3 bases clipped from V and 6 bases from J, the junction kept 1 base outside the gene matches. This CDR3 comprises 12 residues. Per germline, CDR1 SNHLY and CDR2 FYNNEI. CDR3 sequence (DNA): TGTGCCAGCAGTGACAGGGGGGCTGAAGCTTTCTTT. Translating gives CASSDRGAEAFF. Combining the CDR3 with reference TRBV2 and TRBJ1-1 gives the whole variable domain EPEVTQTPSHQVTQMGQEVILRCVPISNHLYFYWYRQILGQKVEFLVSFYNNEISEKSEIFDDQFSVERPDGSNFTLKIRSTKLEDSAMYFCASSDRGAEAFFGQGTRLTVV.

This clonotype was seen a handful of times. The rearrangement joins TRBV11-1 to TRBJ2-5; D unclear. The CDR3 totals 12 residues. Trimming shortened V by 4 bases and J by 2 bases, and 5 bases separated the two germline ends. Germline values: CDR1 SGHAT, CDR2 FQDESV (reference sequence). Written as DNA, the CDR3 is TGTGCCAGCAGCTCAGCTCAAGAGACCCAGTACTTC. Protein sequence: CASSSAQETQYF. The variable domain in full, completed from reference TRBV11-1 and TRBJ2-5, reads EAEVAQSPRYKITEKSQAVAFWCDPISGHATLYWYRQILGQGPELLVQFQDESVVDDSQLPKDRFSAERLKGVDSTLKIQPAELGDSAMYLCASSSAQETQYFGPGTRLLVL.

This clonotype has ten or more counts. The rearrangement uses TRBV12-3 or TRBV12-4 and TRBJ2-7, with D hard to call. CDR3 length equals 13 residues. Trimming pared 2 bases from V and 2 bases from J, leaving 7 bases between. CDR3 loop: CASSLSVTYEQYF. For the CDR3, the DNA is TGTGCCAGCAGTTTAAGTGTGACCTACGAGCAGTACTTC.

In this sample, this clonotype turned up a few times. J is TRBJ2-3 and V is TRBV11-2, with D perhaps matching TRBD2 (5 bases). CDR3 length: 15 amino acids. Trimming left V 1 base short and J 0 bases short, with 8 bases between. The germline CDR1 and CDR2 sequences are SGHAT and FQNNGV. Here the CDR3 reads CASSLGWTSTDTQYF. The CDR3, as DNA: TGTGCCAGCAGCTTAGGGTGGACTAGCACAGATACGCAGTATTTT.

The chain links TRBV7-3 to TRBJ2-5; tentative D call: TRBD1 (5 bases). V gave up 8 bases and J gave up 1 base, with 11 bases separating them. Germline-derived CDR1 and CDR2 are SGHTA and FQGTGA. This CDR3 contains 13 residues. The CDR3 bases are TGTGCCAGCGGAACCGACAGCCAAGAGACCCAGTACTTC. Its protein product is CASGTDSQETQYF. Combining the CDR3 with reference TRBV7-3 and TRBJ2-5 gives the whole variable domain GAGVSQTPSNKVTEKGKYVELRCDPISGHTALYWYRQSLGQGPEFLIYFQGTGAADDSGLPNDRFFAVRPEGSVSTLKIQRTERGDSAVYLCASGTDSQETQYFGPGTRLLVL.

V gene TRBV29-1 combines with J gene TRBJ2-5; D may be TRBD1 (5 bases). V was cut by 7 bases and J by 1 base, with 10 bases left in between. This CDR3 has 12 amino acids. Germline V gives CDR1 SQVTM, CDR2 ANQGSEA. The CDR3 DNA reads TGCAGCGCCCAGGGCCTCCAAGAGACCCAGTACTTC. This sequence encodes CSAQGLQETQYF.

This clonotype appeared a few times. The chain is built from TRBV7-9 and TRBJ2-7, with TRBD2 matching over 9 bases. The length of the CDR3 is 14 residues. Per the germline V gene, CDR1 is SEHNR and CDR2 is FQNEAQ (reference sequence). Trimming at V came to 4 bases and at J to 7 bases, leaving 8 bases not matched to a gene. CDR3 amino acids: CASSSAGGVGEQYF. As DNA, the CDR3 is TGTGCCAGCAGCTCCGCGGGGGGGGTGGGAGAGCAGTACTTC.